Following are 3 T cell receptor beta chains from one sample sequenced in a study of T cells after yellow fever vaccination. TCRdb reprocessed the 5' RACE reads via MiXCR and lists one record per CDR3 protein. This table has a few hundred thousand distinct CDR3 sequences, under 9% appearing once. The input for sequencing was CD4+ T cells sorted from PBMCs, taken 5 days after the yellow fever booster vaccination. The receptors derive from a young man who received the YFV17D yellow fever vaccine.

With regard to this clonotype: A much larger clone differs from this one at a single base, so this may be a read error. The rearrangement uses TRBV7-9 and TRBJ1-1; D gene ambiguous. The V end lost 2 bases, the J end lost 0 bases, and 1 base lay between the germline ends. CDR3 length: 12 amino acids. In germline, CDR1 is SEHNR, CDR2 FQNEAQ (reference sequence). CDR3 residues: CASSLMNTEAFF. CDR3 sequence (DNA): TGTGCCAGCAGCTTAATGAACACTGAAGCTTTCTTT.

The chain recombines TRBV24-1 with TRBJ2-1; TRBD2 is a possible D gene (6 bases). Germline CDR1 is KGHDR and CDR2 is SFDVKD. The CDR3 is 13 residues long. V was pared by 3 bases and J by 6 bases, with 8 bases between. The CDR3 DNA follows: TGTGCCACCAGTGATACGACTAGCAATGAGCAGTTCTTC. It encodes CATSDTTSNEQFF.

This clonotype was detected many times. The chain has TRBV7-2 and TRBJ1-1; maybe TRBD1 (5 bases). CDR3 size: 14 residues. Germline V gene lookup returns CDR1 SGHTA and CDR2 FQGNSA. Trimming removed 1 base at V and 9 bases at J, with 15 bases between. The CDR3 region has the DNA TGTGCCAGCAGCTTAGGGATGGGAATGGGGCAAGCTTTCTTT. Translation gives CASSLGMGMGQAFF.